This TCR beta chain was identified during a study of blood T cell repertoires in COVID-19. CDR3 size: 16 residues. V was pared by 5 bases and J by 3 bases, with 14 bases of the junction left unmatched. Germline V CDR1 and CDR2: SGHRS, YFSETQ. The data were produced by immunoSEQ multiplex PCR, yet TCRdb's version contains in-frame clones alone and is incomplete. This table holds roughly 440,000 clones, about nine tenths found once. This receptor was taken from a woman aged 45 to 65 with COVID-19, enrolled during active disease. The sample was peripheral blood. V is TRBV5-1 and J is TRBJ2-7; TRBD2 agrees at 7 bases. The CDR3 loop reads CASSGPRDGGFYEQYF. CDR3 in DNA: TGCGCCAGCAGTGGACCCCGGGACGGGGGGTTCTACGAGCAGTACTTC.